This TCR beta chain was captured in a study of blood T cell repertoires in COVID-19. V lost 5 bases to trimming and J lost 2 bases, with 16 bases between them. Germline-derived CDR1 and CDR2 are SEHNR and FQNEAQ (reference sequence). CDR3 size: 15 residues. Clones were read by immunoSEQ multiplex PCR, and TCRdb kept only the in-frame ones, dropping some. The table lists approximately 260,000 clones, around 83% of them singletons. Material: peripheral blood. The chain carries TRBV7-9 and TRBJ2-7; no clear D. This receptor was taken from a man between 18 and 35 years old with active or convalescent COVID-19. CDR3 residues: CASSRIEAFPYEQYF. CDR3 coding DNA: TGTGCCAGCAGCCGCATCGAGGCTTTCCCCTACGAGCAGTACTTC.